This T cell receptor beta chain came from a study of technical replicates of blood from a handful of donors. Libraries were prepared by immunoSEQ multiplex PCR; TCRdb keeps only in-frame clonotypes and omits some of them. The sample carries 50,000 to 80,000 clones, 75% to 90% recorded once. The ends lost 3 bases at V and 2 bases at J; junction bases unmatched: 2. Germline V gene lookup returns CDR1 KGHSH and CDR2 LQKENI. The CDR3 totals 16 residues. The rearrangement links TRBV18 to TRBJ1-5; 12 bases map to TRBD1. Material: PBMCs. The sequence was obtained from a human donor in good health. Some clones in this sample may be carry-over from other donors' samples. The CDR3 DNA reads as TGTGCCAGCTCACCGGGACAGGGGGCAGGCAATCAGCCCCAGCATTTT. Translating it yields CASSPGQGAGNQPQHF.